This TCR beta chain was retrieved from a study of T cells in Graves' hyperthyroidism and ophthalmopathy (dated by TCRdb to about 2019). About the full investigation: Peripheral blood was sampled at the time of initial diagnosis, prior to any treatment. After blood sampling, hyperthyroidism patients were treated with methimazole at a starting dose of 30 mg daily, and ophthalmopathy patients were treated with high-dose intravenous methylprednisolone. According to the paper, TCR Vbeta CDR3 sequencing was carried out on some 140 peripheral blood samples, which came from 40 to 45 ophthalmopathy, under 85 hyperthyroidism and some 17 progressor patients. In addition, the study compared T-cell repertoires in thyroid tissue and in blood from several Graves' hyperthyroidism patients. The 95 to 100 discovery patients were divided at random into training and test sets in a 7:3 ratio. A discovery cohort of around 100 patients, approximately 44 with Graves' ophthalmopathy and 57 with stable Graves' hyperthyroidism, was used to find distinguishing TCR V-J signatures. Prospective prediction of ophthalmopathy was tested in an independent validation cohort of approximately 19 hyperthyroidism patients and 15 to 17 patients who later progressed to ophthalmopathy. Here is what the overall study found, with its caveats: In validation, the model predicted progression to ophthalmopathy a median of approximately 6.3 months before onset, with approximately 70% sensitivity and 72.22% specificity. Sample size was not statistically predetermined, and blinding of investigators to group allocation was not performed. A 13 V-J signature model separated ophthalmopathy from stable hyperthyroidism, with roughly 88% sensitivity and roughly 82% specificity in cross-validation and 80%/75% in testing. Blood samples also contained most of the expanded thyroid clonotypes (frequency above 0.001), which suggests that blood repertoires may reflect thyroid immune responses.

The TCR beta CDR3 regions were amplified from the RNA transcripts. The TCR CDR3 was subjected to a first round of RT-PCR using the HTBI primer set and the Qiagen OneStep RT-PCR kit. A second multiplex PCR round built the libraries, followed by size selection and purification. Paired-end sequencing of the libraries was performed with 100 bp reads on an Illumina HiSeq2000. As for how the authors treated the data: SOAPnuke was used to process the raw data, throwing out any read that contained adapters or uncalled bases, had a mean Phred below 15, or lacked an exact constant-primer or identifier match. High-quality paired reads were merged using COPE v1.2.5, and each unique nucleotide sequence was defined as a clonotype. MiTCR v1.1 was used to align clonotypes to the IMGT TRBV, TRBD and TRBJ reference segments. Analysis was restricted to V-J combinations with a frequency above 0.0001, which covered 98% to 99.2% of repertoires. The TCS score was defined as the ratio of F50 (clonal expansion) to E x V (chaos), calculated using BLOSUM62-based TCRdist between CDR3 peptides within each V-J. Welch's t-statistics and random forest reduced around 520 V-J features to 13, which were used in a naive Bayes classifier (R e1071). TCRdb trimmed the raw reads at Q25, called clones with MiXCR and kept productive beta chains. Rows are unified per CDR3 protein, each entry keeping the most common DNA and genes. These V and J calls are TCRdb output, not the study's own analysis. The sample data list around 580,000 distinct CDR3 sequences, and approximately 15% of these were observed just once. The ten largest make up 18% of the sample.

Stable Graves' hyperthyroidism was defined as the absence of progression to ophthalmopathy over 18 months of follow-up. Hyperthyroidism patients were newly diagnosed, with disease duration under 2 months, and aged 18 to 65 years. Patients with uncontrolled infections, other autoimmune diseases, pregnancy or lactation were excluded. Diagnoses were based on clinical symptoms, serum thyroxine and TRAb, thyroid ultrasound and orbital computed tomography. Ficoll-Paque density gradient centrifugation was used to isolate PBMCs from under 11 ml of fresh peripheral blood. Total RNA was extracted using Trizol reagent, and RNA quality was assessed on an Agilent 2100 Bioanalyzer. Of note for this clonotype: Its antigen is unknown. It has no much larger one-base neighbor in the sample; base qualities were not kept.

V is cut by 6 bases and J by 4 bases, and the space between the germline ends is 9 bases. The CDR3, cysteine through phenylalanine, is 12 amino acids long. Only the CDR3 DNA stays, 36 bases, in frame from base 1. The sequence links TRBV12-3 or TRBV12-4 to TRBJ1-2; matching of 5 bases hints at TRBD1 as the D gene. Sequenced: blood. The sequence was collected from a woman between 18 and 29 years old with Graves' hyperthyroidism. Read as DNA, the sequence is TGTGCCAGCAGGAGGGGCCTCTATGGCTACACCTTC. It translates as CASRRGLYGYTF.